This record looks at one TCR beta chain sequence and its context. Its antigen is currently unknown. Germline V gene sequence: CDR1 KGHSH, CDR2 LQKENI. The V gene end was trimmed by 0 bases and the J gene end by 7 bases; junction bases not matched to a gene: 1. There are 13 residues in the CDR3. This specimen belongs to a study of beta chain features in type 1 diabetes. The authors reverse transcribed all of the isolated RNA, so sequencing captured expressed TCRB transcripts. TCRdb's table, derived via immunoSEQ multiplex PCR, lists solely in-frame clones and lacks some. The repertoire consists of a few hundred thousand clones, with around an eighth occurring once and the leading ten covering around 0.01%. Notes on the study in general: Shorter TCRB CDR3s, moderately but significantly so, marked every one of the four CD4+ subsets in Type 1 diabetes patients. Any role of HLA type in TCRB rearrangement remained unresolved here.

Isolation of CD4+ naive, central memory, regulatory and stem cell-like memory cells was achieved by sorting via CD45RO/CCR7/CD25/CD127/CD95/CD27. This sequence joins TRBV18 and TRBJ1-1; 8 positions agree with TRBD1. The clonotype was recovered from a woman under 30 with type 1 diabetes. Material for sequencing was naive CD4+ T cells from blood. CDR3 amino acids: CASSPPTGDEAFF. Written as DNA, the CDR3 is TGTGCCAGCTCACCACCGACAGGGGATGAAGCTTTCTTT.